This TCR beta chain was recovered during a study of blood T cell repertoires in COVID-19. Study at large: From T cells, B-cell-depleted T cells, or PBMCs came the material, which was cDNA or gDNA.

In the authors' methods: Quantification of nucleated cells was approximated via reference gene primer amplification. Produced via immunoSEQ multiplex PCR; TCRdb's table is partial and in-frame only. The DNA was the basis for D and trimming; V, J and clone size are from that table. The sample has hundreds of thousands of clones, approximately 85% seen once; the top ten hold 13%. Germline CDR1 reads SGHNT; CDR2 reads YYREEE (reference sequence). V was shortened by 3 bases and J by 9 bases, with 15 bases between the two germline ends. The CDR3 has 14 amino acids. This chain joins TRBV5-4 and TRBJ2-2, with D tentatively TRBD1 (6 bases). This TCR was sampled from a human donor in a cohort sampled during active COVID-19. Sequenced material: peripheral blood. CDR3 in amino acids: CASSWTAKDRELFF. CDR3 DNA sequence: TGTGCCAGCAGCTGGACAGCCAAGGATCGGGAGCTGTTTTTT.